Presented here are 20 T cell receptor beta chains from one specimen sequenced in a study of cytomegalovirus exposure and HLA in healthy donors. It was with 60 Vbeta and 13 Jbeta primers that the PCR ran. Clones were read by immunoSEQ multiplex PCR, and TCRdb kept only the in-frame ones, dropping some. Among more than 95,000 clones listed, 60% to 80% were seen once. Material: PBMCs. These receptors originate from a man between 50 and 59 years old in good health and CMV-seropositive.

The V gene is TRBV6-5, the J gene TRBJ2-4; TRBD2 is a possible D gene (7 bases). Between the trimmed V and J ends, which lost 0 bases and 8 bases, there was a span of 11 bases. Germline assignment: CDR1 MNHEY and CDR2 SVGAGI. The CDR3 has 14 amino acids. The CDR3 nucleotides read TGTGCCAGCAGTTACTCCTTGGGGGGGCACATTCAGTACTTC. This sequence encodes CASSYSLGGHIQYF.

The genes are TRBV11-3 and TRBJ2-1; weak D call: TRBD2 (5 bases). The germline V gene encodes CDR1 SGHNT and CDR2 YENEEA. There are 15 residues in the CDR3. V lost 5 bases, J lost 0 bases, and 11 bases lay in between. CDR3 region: CASSPGFSSYNEQFF. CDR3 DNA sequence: TGTGCCAGCAGCCCGGGATTTAGCTCCTACAATGAGCAGTTCTTC. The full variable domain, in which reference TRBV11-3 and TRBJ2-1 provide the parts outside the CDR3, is EAGVVQSPRYKIIEKKQPVAFWCNPISGHNTLYWYLQNLGQGPELLIRYENEEAVDDSQLPKDRFSAERLKGVDSTLKIQPAELGDSAVYLCASSPGFSSYNEQFFGPGTRLTVL.

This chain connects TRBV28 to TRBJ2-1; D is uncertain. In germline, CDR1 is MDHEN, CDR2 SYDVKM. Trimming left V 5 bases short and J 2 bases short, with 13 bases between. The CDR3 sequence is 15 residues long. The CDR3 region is CASSGQPLPYNEQFF. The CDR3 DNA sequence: TGTGCCAGCAGTGGGCAGCCCTTACCCTACAATGAGCAGTTCTTC.

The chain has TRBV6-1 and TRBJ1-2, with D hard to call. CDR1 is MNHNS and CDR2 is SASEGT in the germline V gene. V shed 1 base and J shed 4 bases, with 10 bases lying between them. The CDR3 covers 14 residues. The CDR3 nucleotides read TGTGCCAGCAGTGAAGGAGGCCCGGGCTATGGCTACACCTTC. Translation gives CASSEGGPGYGYTF.

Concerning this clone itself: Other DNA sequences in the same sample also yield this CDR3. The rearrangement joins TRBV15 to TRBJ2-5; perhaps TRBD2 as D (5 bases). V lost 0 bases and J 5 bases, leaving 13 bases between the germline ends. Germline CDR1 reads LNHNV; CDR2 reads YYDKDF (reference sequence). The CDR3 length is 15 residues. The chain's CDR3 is CATSRDREGFETQYF. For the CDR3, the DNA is TGTGCCACCAGCAGAGATCGTGAGGGTTTTGAGACCCAGTACTTC.

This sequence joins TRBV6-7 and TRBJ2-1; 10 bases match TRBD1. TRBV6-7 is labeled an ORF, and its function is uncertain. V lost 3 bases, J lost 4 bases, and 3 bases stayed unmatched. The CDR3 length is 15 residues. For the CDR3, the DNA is TGTGCCAGCAGTTATGGGACAGGGGATTACAATGAGCAGTTCTTC. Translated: CASSYGTGDYNEQFF.

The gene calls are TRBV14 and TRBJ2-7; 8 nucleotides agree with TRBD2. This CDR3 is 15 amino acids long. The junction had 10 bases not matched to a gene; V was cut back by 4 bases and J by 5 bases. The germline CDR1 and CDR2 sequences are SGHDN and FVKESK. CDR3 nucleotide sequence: TGTGCCAGCAGCCTTGCCGGACTAGCTTTGAACGAGCAGTACTTC. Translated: CASSLAGLALNEQYF.

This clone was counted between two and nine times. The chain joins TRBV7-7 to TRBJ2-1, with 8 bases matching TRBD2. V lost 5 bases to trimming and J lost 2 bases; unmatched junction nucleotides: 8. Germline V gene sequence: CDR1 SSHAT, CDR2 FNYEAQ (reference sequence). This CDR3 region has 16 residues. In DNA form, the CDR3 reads TGTGCCAGCAGCCTAGGGGGTAGCGGGACCTACAATGAGCAGTTCTTC. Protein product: CASSLGGSGTYNEQFF.

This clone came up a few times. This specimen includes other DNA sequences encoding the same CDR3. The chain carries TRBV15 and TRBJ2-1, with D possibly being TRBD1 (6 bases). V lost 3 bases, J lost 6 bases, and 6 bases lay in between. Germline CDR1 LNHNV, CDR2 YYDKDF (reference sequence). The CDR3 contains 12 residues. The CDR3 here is CATSRTGNEQFF. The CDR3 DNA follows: TGTGCCACCAGCAGGACAGGCAATGAGCAGTTCTTC.

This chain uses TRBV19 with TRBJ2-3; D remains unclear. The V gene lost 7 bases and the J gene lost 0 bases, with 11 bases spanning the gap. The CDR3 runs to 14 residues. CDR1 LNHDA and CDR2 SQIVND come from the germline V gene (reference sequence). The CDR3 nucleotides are TGTGCCAGTACTGCTCGGAGAAGCACAGATACGCAGTATTTT. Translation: CASTARRSTDTQYF.

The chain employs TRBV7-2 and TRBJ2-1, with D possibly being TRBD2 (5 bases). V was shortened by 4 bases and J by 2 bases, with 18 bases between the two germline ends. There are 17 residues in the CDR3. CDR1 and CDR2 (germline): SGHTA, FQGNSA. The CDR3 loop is CASSSRGIAETYNEQFF. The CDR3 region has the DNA TGTGCCAGCAGCTCCCGGGGAATAGCAGAGACCTACAATGAGCAGTTCTTC.

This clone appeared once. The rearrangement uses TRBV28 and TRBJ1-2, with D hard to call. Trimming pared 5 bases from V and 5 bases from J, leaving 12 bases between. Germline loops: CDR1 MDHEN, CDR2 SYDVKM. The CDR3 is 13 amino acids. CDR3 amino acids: CASSLPAAYGYTF. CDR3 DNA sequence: TGTGCCAGCAGTCTCCCCGCGGCTTATGGCTACACCTTC.

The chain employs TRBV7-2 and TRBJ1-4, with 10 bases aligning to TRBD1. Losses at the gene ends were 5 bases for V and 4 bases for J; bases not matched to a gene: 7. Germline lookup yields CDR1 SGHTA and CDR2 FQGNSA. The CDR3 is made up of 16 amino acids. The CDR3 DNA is TGTGCCAGCAGCCCCGGACAGGGGGGATATAATGAAAAACTGTTTTTT. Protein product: CASSPGQGGYNEKLFF.

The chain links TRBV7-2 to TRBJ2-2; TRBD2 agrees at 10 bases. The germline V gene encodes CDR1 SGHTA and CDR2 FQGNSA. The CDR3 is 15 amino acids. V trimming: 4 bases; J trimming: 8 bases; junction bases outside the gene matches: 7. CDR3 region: CASSSTSLAGGELFF. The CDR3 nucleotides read TGTGCCAGCAGCTCTACCTCACTAGCGGGGGGGGAGCTGTTTTTT.

CDR3 sequence reads: CASSIRDTQYF. CDR3 sequence (DNA): TGTGCCAGTAGCATACGAGATACGCAGTATTTT. The chain couples TRBV19 to TRBJ2-3; D is uncertain. V gave up 6 bases and J gave up 5 bases, with 6 bases separating them. Germline CDR1 LNHDA, CDR2 SQIVND (reference sequence). The CDR3 sequence is 11 residues long. The full variable domain, with the rest looked up from reference TRBV19 and TRBJ2-3, is DGGITQSPKYLFRKEGQNVTLSCEQNLNHDAMYWYRQDPGQGLRLIYYSQIVNDFQKGDIAEGYSVSREKKESFPLTVTSAQKNPTAFYLCASSIRDTQYFGPGTRLTVL.

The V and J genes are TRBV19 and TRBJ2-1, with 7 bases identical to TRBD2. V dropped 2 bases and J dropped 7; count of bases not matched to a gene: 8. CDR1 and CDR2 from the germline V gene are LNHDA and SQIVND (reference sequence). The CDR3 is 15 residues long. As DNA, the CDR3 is TGTGCCAGTAGTATACCTGGACTAGGCCAAAATGAGCAGTTCTTC. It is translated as CASSIPGLGQNEQFF.

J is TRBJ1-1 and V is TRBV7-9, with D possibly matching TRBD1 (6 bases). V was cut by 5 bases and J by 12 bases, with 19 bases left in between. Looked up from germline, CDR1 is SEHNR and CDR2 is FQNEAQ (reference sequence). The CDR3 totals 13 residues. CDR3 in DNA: TGTGCCAGCAGCCCTATTGACGAACAGGGTTCTTTCTTT. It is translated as CASSPIDEQGSFF.

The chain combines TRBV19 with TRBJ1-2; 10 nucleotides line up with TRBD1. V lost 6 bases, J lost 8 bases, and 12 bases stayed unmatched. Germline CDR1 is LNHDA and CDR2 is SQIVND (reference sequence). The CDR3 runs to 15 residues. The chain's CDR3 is CASRPVETGGKGYTF. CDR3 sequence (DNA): TGTGCCAGTAGGCCCGTTGAGACAGGGGGCAAGGGCTACACCTTC.

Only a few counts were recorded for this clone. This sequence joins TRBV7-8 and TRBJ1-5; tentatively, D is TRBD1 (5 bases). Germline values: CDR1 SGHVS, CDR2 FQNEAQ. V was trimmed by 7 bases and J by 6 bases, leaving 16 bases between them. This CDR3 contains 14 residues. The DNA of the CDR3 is TGTGCCAGCAACCCGGGGGGAGACGGTCAGCCCCAGCATTTT. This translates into CASNPGGDGQPQHF. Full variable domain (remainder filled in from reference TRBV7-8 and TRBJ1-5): GAGVSQSPRYKVAKRGQDVALRCDPISGHVSLFWYQQALGQGPEFLTYFQNEAQLDKSGLPSDRFFAERPEGSVSTLKIQRTQQEDSAVYLCASNPGGDGQPQHFGDGTRLSIL.

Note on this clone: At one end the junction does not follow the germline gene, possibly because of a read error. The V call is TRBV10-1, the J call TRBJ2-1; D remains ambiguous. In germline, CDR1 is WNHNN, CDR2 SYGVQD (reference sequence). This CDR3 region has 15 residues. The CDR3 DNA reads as TGCGCCAGCAGTGAAGGCAGAGACTCCCACAATGAGCAGTTCTTC. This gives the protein CASSEGRDSHNEQFF.